This T cell receptor (beta chain) originates from a study of CD8 T cells in ankylosing spondylitis. Study observations and caveats: The study looked at matched synovial fluid samples from ankylosing spondylitis patients. Disease-linked clones were reported to be significantly enriched there. Characteristic, it appeared, of ankylosing spondylitis blood was a TCR beta motif of eight highly homologous variants.

The length of the CDR3 is 16 residues. Quantitative 5'-RACE was performed with molecular barcodes, and it yielded the TCR beta libraries. TCRdb itself ran the 5' RACE reads through MiXCR, one entry per CDR3 protein. The repertoire holds fewer than 750,000 distinct CDR3 sequences, with roughly 19% as singletons. This clonotype was counted between two and nine times. As yet, its antigen is unknown. The junction and the germline gene differ at one end; a read error may be behind it. Sequencing used blood, either unsorted or a sorted T cell fraction (not recorded which). The chain links TRBV12-3 or TRBV12-4 to TRBJ1-4, with TRBD1 as a possible D gene (5 bases). The TCR was taken from a male donor with ankylosing spondylitis. CDR3: CASSLFGSPTGERLFF. As DNA, the CDR3 is TGTGCCAGCAGTTTATTTGGCAGCCCCACGGGGGAAAGACTGTTTTTT.